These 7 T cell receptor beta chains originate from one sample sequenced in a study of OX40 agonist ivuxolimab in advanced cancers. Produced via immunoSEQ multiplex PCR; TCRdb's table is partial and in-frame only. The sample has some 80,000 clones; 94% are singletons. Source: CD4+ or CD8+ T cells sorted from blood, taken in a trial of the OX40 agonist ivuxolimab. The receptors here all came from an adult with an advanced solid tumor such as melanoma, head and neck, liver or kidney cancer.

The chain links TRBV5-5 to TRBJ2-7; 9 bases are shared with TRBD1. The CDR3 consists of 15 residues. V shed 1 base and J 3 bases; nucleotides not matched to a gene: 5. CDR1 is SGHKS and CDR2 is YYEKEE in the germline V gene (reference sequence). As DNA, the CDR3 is TGTGCCAGCAGCTTGCCCCGGGACAGGGACTACGAGCAGTACTTC. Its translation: CASSLPRDRDYEQYF.

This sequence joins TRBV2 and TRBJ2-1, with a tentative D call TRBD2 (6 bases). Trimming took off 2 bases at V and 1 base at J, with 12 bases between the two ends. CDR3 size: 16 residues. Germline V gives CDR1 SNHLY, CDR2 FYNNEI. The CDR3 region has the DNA TGTGCCAGCAGTGAAAGTGCGGGACGATCCTACAATGAGCAGTTCTTC. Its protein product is CASSESAGRSYNEQFF.

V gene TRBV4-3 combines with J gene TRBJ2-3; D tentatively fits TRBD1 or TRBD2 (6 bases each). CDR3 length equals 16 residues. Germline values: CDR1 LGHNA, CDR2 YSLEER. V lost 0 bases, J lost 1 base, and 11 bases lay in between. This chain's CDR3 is CASSQESGGRTDTQYF. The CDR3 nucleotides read TGCGCCAGCAGCCAAGAGTCTGGGGGGCGCACAGATACGCAGTATTTT.

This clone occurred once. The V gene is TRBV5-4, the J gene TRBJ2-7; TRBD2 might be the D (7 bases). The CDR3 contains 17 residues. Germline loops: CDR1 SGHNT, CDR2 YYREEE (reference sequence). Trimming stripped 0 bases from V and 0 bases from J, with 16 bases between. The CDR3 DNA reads TGTGCCAGCAGCTTGGTAGGGGGGGGAGTCCCCTCCTACGAGCAGTACTTC. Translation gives CASSLVGGGVPSYEQYF. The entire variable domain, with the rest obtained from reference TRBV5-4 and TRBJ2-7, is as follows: ETGVTQSPTHLIKTRGQQVTLRCSSQSGHNTVSWYQQALGQGPQFIFQYYREEENGRGNFPPRFSGLQFPNYSSELNVNALELDDSALYLCASSLVGGGVPSYEQYFGPGTRLTVT.

The CDR3 loop reads CASSLAGTTSYNEQFF. The CDR3 DNA reads as TGCGCCAGCAGCTTGGCTGGGACTACCTCCTACAATGAGCAGTTCTTC. The rearrangement joins TRBV5-1 to TRBJ2-1, with 7 bases matching TRBD2. Germline CDR1 is SGHRS and CDR2 is YFSETQ. The CDR3 runs 16 residues. With V trimmed by 0 bases and J by 0 bases, 3 bases remained unmatched.

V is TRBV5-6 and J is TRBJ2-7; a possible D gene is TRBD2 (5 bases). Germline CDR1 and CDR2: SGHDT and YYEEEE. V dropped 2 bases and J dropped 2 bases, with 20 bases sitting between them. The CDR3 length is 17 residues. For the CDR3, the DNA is TGTGCCAGCAGCTTAGGGTATTCCGGGCCCGGGACCTACGAGCAGTACTTC. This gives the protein CASSLGYSGPGTYEQYF.

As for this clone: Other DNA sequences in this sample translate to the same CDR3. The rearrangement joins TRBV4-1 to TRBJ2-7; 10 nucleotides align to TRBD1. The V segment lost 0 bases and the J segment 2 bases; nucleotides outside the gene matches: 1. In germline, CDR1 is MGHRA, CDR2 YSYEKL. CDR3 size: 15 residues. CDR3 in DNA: TGCGCCAGCAGCCAAGATGGACAGGGGGCCTACGAGCAGTACTTC. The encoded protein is CASSQDGQGAYEQYF.